This T cell receptor beta chain originates from a study of cytomegalovirus exposure and HLA in healthy donors. The V end was cut by 6 bases, the J end by 6 bases, with 9 bases between. In germline, CDR1 is SEHNR, CDR2 FQNEAQ (reference sequence). The CDR3 sequence is 12 residues long. The PCR was carried out with 60 Vbeta primers and 13 Jbeta primers. Sequenced by immunoSEQ multiplex PCR; TCRdb stores in-frame clones only, minus some. Of about 210,000 clones listed, approximately 81% are singletons. This clone was observed once. The gene calls are TRBV7-9 and TRBJ2-1; tentative D call: TRBD2 (5 bases). The TCR originated in a girl aged 2 to 9 in good health and CMV-seronegative. The sample was PBMCs. The CDR3 coding sequence is TGTGCCAGCAGGGACTCCCGCAATGAGCAGTTCTTC. It yields the protein CASRDSRNEQFF.